The 18 T cell receptor beta chains below were found in one sample sequenced in a study of shared T cell receptors in the human thymus. Clones were sequenced by immunoSEQ multiplex PCR, and TCRdb holds only the in-frame ones, with some missing. The table shows over 650,000 clones, with about 89% occurring only once. The same data also went into a second study, on human thymus T cells.

Specimen: thymocytes. Every receptor here comes from a boy under two years old with a congenital heart defect.

The chain is built from TRBV18 and TRBJ2-7; a weak D match, TRBD1 (5 bases). The germline V and J ends were trimmed by 4 bases and 2 bases, with 15 bases remaining between them. CDR1 is KGHSH, CDR2 LQKENI, per germline. The CDR3 has 15 amino acids. CDR3 amino acids: CASSRGKGLTYEQYF. The CDR3 nucleotides read TGTGCCAGCTCACGCGGTAAGGGGTTGACCTACGAGCAGTACTTC.

This chain connects TRBV7-8 to TRBJ1-2; D is unresolved. Per the germline V gene, CDR1 is SGHVS and CDR2 is FQNEAQ. Trimming stripped 2 bases from V and 0 bases from J, with 4 bases between. CDR3 length equals 13 residues. CDR3 protein: CASSLITNYGYTF. In nucleotides, the CDR3 is TGTGCCAGCAGCTTAATTACTAACTATGGCTACACCTTC.

The J gene is TRBJ2-1, the V gene TRBV5-1; TRBD1 matches at 7 bases. J lost 6 bases, V lost 0 bases, and 12 bases had no gene match. The length of the CDR3 is 17 residues. CDR1 is SGHRS, CDR2 YFSETQ, per germline. CDR3 loop: CASSLVGLGQTSNEQFF. CDR3 nucleotides: TGCGCCAGCAGCTTGGTTGGTTTGGGACAGACCTCCAATGAGCAGTTCTTC. Full variable domain (remainder filled in from reference TRBV5-1 and TRBJ2-1): KAGVTQTPRYLIKTRGQQVTLSCSPISGHRSVSWYQQTPGQGLQFLFEYFSETQRNKGNFPGRFSGRQFSNSRSEMNVSTLELGDSALYLCASSLVGLGQTSNEQFFGPGTRLTVL.

V usage is TRBV4-1 and J usage is TRBJ2-3; 12 positions agree with TRBD2. The V and J ends lost 1 base and 2 bases, in that order; junction bases with no gene match: 4. The germline V gene has CDR1 MGHRA and CDR2 YSYEKL. The CDR3 runs to 17 residues. Here the CDR3 DNA reads TGCGCCAGCAGCCAAGGACTAGCGGGGGTCACCACAGATACGCAGTATTTT. Amino acids: CASSQGLAGVTTDTQYF.

The chain links TRBV11-2 to TRBJ2-1, with TRBD2 identical over 10 bases. This CDR3 comprises 17 residues. The germline V gene has CDR1 SGHAT and CDR2 FQNNGV. Trimming took 0 bases from V and 7 from J; bases not matched to a gene: 9. The CDR3 bases are TGTGCCAGCAGCTTAGATTTCGCTAGCGGGAGTGGTAATGAGCAGTTCTTC. Protein sequence: CASSLDFASGSGNEQFF.

The V and J genes are TRBV18 and TRBJ1-1; 7 bases map to TRBD1. Unmatched junction bases numbered 3, after V lost 6 bases and J lost 8 bases. In germline, CDR1 is KGHSH, CDR2 LQKENI. There are 11 residues in the CDR3. The CDR3 DNA follows: TGTGCCAGCTCCGCGACAGGGGAAGCTTTCTTT. Translated, it gives CASSATGEAFF.

The chain combines TRBV15 with TRBJ1-4; D gene unclear. V was pared by 1 base and J by 8 bases, with 23 bases between. This CDR3 contains 18 residues. Per the germline V gene, CDR1 is LNHNV and CDR2 is YYDKDF (reference sequence). CDR3 DNA: TGTGCCACCAGCAGAGTCCCCCCGACATCATCGAATAAAGAAAAACTGTTTTTT. It translates to CATSRVPPTSSNKEKLFF.

This clone was counted a single time. V and J are TRBV4-3 and TRBJ1-1; 7 bases line up with TRBD1. Per germline, CDR1 LGHNA and CDR2 YSLEER. With 2 bases clipped from V and 2 bases from J, the junction kept 2 bases outside the gene matches. This CDR3 region has 14 residues. The CDR3: CASSQRDRNTEAFF. CDR3 nucleotide sequence: TGCGCCAGCAGCCAAAGGGACAGAAACACTGAAGCTTTCTTT.

This chain joins TRBV1 and TRBJ2-7; no check of the table's D call, TRBD1, against the DNA was made. TRBV1 is given as a pseudogene. CDR3 length: 18 amino acids. CDR3 DNA sequence: TGCACCAGCAGCCAAGTACGGACAGGGTCGAAACTGGGCTACGAGCAGTACTTC. The encoded protein is CTSSQVRTGSKLGYEQYF.

This chain uses TRBV27 with TRBJ2-3; possible D gene TRBD1, 5 bases. There are 12 residues in the CDR3. Trimming shortened V by 6 bases and J by 9 bases, and 13 bases separated the two germline ends. CDR1 is MNHEY and CDR2 is SMNVEV in the germline V gene (reference sequence). This chain's CDR3 is CASSLFKGTQYF. In nucleotides, the CDR3 is TGTGCCAGCAGCCTCTTTAAGGGGACGCAGTATTTT.

The rearrangement joins TRBV14 to TRBJ2-7, with TRBD1 as a possible D gene (5 bases). The CDR3 extends over 14 amino acids. CDR1 is SGHDN and CDR2 is FVKESK in the germline V gene. V lost 1 base and J 6 bases, leaving 13 bases between the germline ends. The CDR3 protein is CASSQAGRVREQYF. The CDR3 DNA reads TGTGCCAGCAGCCAAGCCGGCAGGGTTCGCGAGCAGTACTTC.

The chain joins TRBV14 to TRBJ2-7, with D hard to call. The CDR3 runs 14 residues. V gave up 3 bases and J gave up 6 bases, with 15 bases separating them. Germline CDR1 is SGHDN and CDR2 is FVKESK. The CDR3 is CASSHLTTWSEQYF. The CDR3, as DNA: TGTGCCAGCAGCCACTTAACAACGTGGTCCGAGCAGTACTTC.

V and J are TRBV9 and TRBJ1-2; 7 nucleotides align to TRBD1. V dropped 3 bases and J dropped 2; count of bases not matched to a gene: 4. This CDR3 region has 14 residues. The germline V gene has CDR1 SGDLS and CDR2 YYNGEE. The CDR3 spells CASSERDSNYGYTF. CDR3 coding DNA: TGTGCCAGCAGCGAAAGGGACAGCAACTATGGCTACACCTTC. The full variable domain, rest sourced from reference TRBV9 and TRBJ1-2, is DSGVTQTPKHLITATGQRVTLRCSPRSGDLSVYWYQQSLDQGLQFLIQYYNGEERAKGNILERFSAQQFPDLHSELNLSSLELGDSALYFCASSERDSNYGYTFGSGTRLTVV.

This clone was counted once. The chain employs TRBV6-5 and TRBJ1-5, with 8 bases identical to TRBD1. Germline lookup yields CDR1 MNHEY and CDR2 SVGAGI. The CDR3 spans 15 residues. V lost 5 bases, J lost 2 bases, and 5 bases stayed unmatched. CDR3 sequence reads: CASSRSDRGNQPQHF. As DNA, the CDR3 is TGTGCCAGCAGTCGCTCGGACAGGGGCAATCAGCCCCAGCATTTT.

The V call is TRBV6-1, the J call TRBJ1-2, with D perhaps matching TRBD1 (6 bases). With 2 bases removed from V and 6 bases from J, the gap between germline ends came to 19 bases. CDR3 size: 16 residues. CDR1 and CDR2 (germline): MNHNS, SASEGT. The CDR3 protein is CASSERWRGGGHGYTF. The CDR3 DNA follows: TGTGCCAGCAGTGAAAGGTGGAGGGGGGGCGGGCATGGCTACACCTTC.

The rearrangement joins TRBV9 to TRBJ1-4, with a possible D match to TRBD1 (5 bases). Germline assignment: CDR1 SGDLS and CDR2 YYNGEE. The CDR3 covers 19 residues. V lost 4 bases, J lost 7 bases, and 29 bases lay in between. CDR3 in amino acids: CASSSSSGSDPPGGEKLFF. In nucleotides, the CDR3 is TGTGCCAGCAGCTCCAGTAGCGGTAGTGACCCGCCTGGGGGTGAAAAACTGTTTTTT. The variable domain in full, completed from reference TRBV9 and TRBJ1-4, reads DSGVTQTPKHLITATGQRVTLRCSPRSGDLSVYWYQQSLDQGLQFLIQYYNGEERAKGNILERFSAQQFPDLHSELNLSSLELGDSALYFCASSSSSGSDPPGGEKLFFGSGTQLSVL.

The CDR3 loop reads CASSFEPSQGTNEKLFF. The CDR3 coding sequence is TGTGCCAGCAGTTTTGAACCTTCTCAGGGGACTAATGAAAAACTGTTTTTT. The rearrangement links TRBV28 to TRBJ1-4; D may be TRBD1 (6 bases). The CDR3 sequence is 17 residues long. The ends were cut back, 3 bases at V and 2 bases at J, with 16 bases in the middle. The germline V gene encodes CDR1 MDHEN and CDR2 SYDVKM.

This clone was recorded once. This chain links TRBV4-3 with TRBJ2-2; the D is unclear. V lost 3 bases, J lost 0 bases, and 14 bases lay in between. Germline V gives CDR1 LGHNA, CDR2 YSLEER. The CDR3 totals 17 residues. The CDR3 sequence is CASSHLWRLANTGELFF. The CDR3 DNA sequence: TGCGCCAGCAGCCACCTTTGGAGACTCGCGAACACCGGGGAGCTGTTTTTT.